These 18 T cell receptor beta chains share one sample of origin, sequenced in a study of identical twins (dated by TCRdb to about 2016). Library prep was done by 5' RACE. The data were produced on an Illumina HiSeq 2000. The public reads were reanalyzed by TCRdb: fastp trimming at Q25, MiXCR alignment, in-frame beta chains only. Every distinct CDR3 protein forms one entry, paired with its most common genes and DNA. Within this sample are about 240,000 distinct CDR3 sequences, with roughly 10% of them counted one time only. The ten largest make up 10% of the sample. The sequenced material came from memory T cells sorted from blood. In the paper's terms, the cell subset or site label means: CD45RO+ enriched T cells. These receptors came from a man aged 50 to 60 in good health.

This clonotype came up many times. This sequence joins TRBV10-3 and TRBJ2-3; D unclear. The CDR3 consists of 12 residues. Germline V lookup: CDR1 ENHRY, CDR2 SYGVKD. Trimming took off 2 bases at V and 8 bases at J, with 8 bases between the two ends. The CDR3 bases are TGTGCCATCAGTGAGCAGGAGACTACGCAGTATTTT. It encodes CAISEQETTQYF.

V is TRBV5-1 and J is TRBJ1-1; a possible D gene is TRBD1 (6 bases). The CDR3 spans 14 residues. V was cut by 3 bases and J by 6 bases, with 15 bases left in between. Per germline, CDR1 SGHRS and CDR2 YFSETQ. This CDR3 reads CASSSGQPKSEAFF. The DNA for the CDR3 is TGCGCCAGCAGCTCAGGACAGCCCAAATCTGAAGCTTTCTTT. The full variable domain, its missing parts supplied by reference TRBV5-1 and TRBJ1-1, is KAGVTQTPRYLIKTRGQQVTLSCSPISGHRSVSWYQQTPGQGLQFLFEYFSETQRNKGNFPGRFSGRQFSNSRSEMNVSTLELGDSALYLCASSSGQPKSEAFFGQGTRLTVV.

The chain couples TRBV18 to TRBJ2-5; 8 bases align to TRBD2. The CDR3 loop spans 15 amino acids. Germline CDR1 is KGHSH and CDR2 is LQKENI. V lost 5 bases, J lost 2 bases, and 7 bases stayed unmatched. The CDR3 nucleotides are TGTGCCAGCTCATCATCGACGGGGGGGCAAGAGACCCAGTACTTC. Protein: CASSSSTGGQETQYF.

In its sample, this clonotype was seen a few times. The chain is built from TRBV12-3 or TRBV12-4 and TRBJ2-3; D might be TRBD1 or TRBD2, each matching 5 bases. The V gene lost 1 base and the J gene lost 4 bases, with 12 bases spanning the gap. The CDR3 spans 15 residues. The CDR3 coding sequence is TGTGCCAGCAGTTTAGTGGGACCCTCGGCAGATACGCAGTATTTT. This gives the protein CASSLVGPSADTQYF.

V gene TRBV7-2 combines with J gene TRBJ2-7; the match to TRBD2 covers 9 bases. The CDR3 has 15 residues. The trim removed 4 bases at V and 7 bases at J, leaving 11 bases unmatched. Germline CDR1 and CDR2: SGHTA and FQGNSA. DNA of the CDR3: TGTGCCAGCAGCTCGGGGACTAGCTGGACGGGGGAGCAGTACTTC. Translation: CASSSGTSWTGEQYF.

This clonotype was observed at least ten times. The chain uses TRBV29-1 and TRBJ1-2, with TRBD1 matching 8 bases. This CDR3 contains 14 residues. V trimming: 5 bases; J trimming: 7 bases; junction bases outside the gene matches: 12. Looked up from germline, CDR1 is SQVTM and CDR2 is ANQGSEA. The CDR3 here is CSVWGGGQGSGYTF. CDR3 nucleotide sequence: TGCAGCGTTTGGGGAGGAGGACAGGGCAGTGGCTACACCTTC.

The genes are TRBV27 and TRBJ1-5; D ambiguous. The germline V and J ends were trimmed by 0 bases and 0 bases, with 9 bases remaining between them. The CDR3 runs to 16 residues. Germline V lookup: CDR1 MNHEY, CDR2 SMNVEV (reference sequence). The CDR3, as DNA: TGTGCCAGCAGTTTATCGCCCCGTTTTAGCAATCAGCCCCAGCATTTT. This sequence encodes CASSLSPRFSNQPQHF.

This clonotype was seen repeatedly, ten times or more. This chain connects TRBV28 to TRBJ2-4, with a weak D call TRBD1 (6 bases). The V gene's germline CDR1 is MDHEN and CDR2 SYDVKM. CDR3 length: 16 residues. V was cut by 3 bases and J by 1 base, with 13 bases left in between. The CDR3 here is CASSFPQGMAKNIQYF. The CDR3 nucleotides read TGTGCCAGCAGTTTCCCCCAGGGGATGGCCAAAAACATTCAGTACTTC.

This clonotype was found many times. The chain joins TRBV9 to TRBJ2-2; the D call may be TRBD1 or TRBD2 (5 bases each). The germline gives CDR1 SGDLS, CDR2 YYNGEE. V dropped 4 bases and J dropped 7 bases, with 14 bases sitting between them. CDR3 length: 14 residues. This CDR3 is CASSPGTVIGELFF. The DNA for the CDR3 is TGTGCCAGCAGCCCCGGGACCGTCATCGGGGAGCTGTTTTTT.

This clonotype was seen at least ten times. CDR3 protein: CASSYGRTIYEQYF. The DNA for the CDR3 is TGTGCCAGCAGTTACGGGCGGACGATCTACGAGCAGTACTTC. The rearrangement links TRBV6-2 or TRBV6-3 to TRBJ2-7; no firm D call. Germline V gene lookup returns CDR1 MNHEY and CDR2 SVGEGT. V was shortened by 2 bases and J by 3 bases, with 11 bases between the two germline ends. The CDR3 is 14 residues long.

This chain joins TRBV28 and TRBJ2-3; D perhaps matches TRBD2 (6 bases). Trimming stripped 8 bases from V and 8 bases from J, with 23 bases between. Looked up from germline, CDR1 is MDHEN and CDR2 is SYDVKM. This CDR3 spans 15 amino acids. CDR3 in amino acids: CASGDSGSSSSTQYF. The CDR3 DNA reads TGTGCCAGCGGAGATAGCGGCTCTTCTAGTTCTACGCAGTATTTT.

This clonotype was counted a few times. The chain combines TRBV7-9 with TRBJ1-1; perhaps TRBD1 as D (5 bases). Germline assignment: CDR1 SEHNR and CDR2 FQNEAQ (reference sequence). The CDR3 covers 12 residues. The ends were cut back, 6 bases at V and 4 bases at J, with 9 bases in the middle. The CDR3 sequence is CASRAGATEAFF. The DNA for the CDR3 is TGTGCCAGCAGGGCCGGGGCCACTGAAGCTTTCTTT.

The chain recombines TRBV18 with TRBJ2-6; D unresolved. Looked up from germline, CDR1 is KGHSH and CDR2 is LQKENI. The CDR3 contains 19 residues. Trimming left V 3 bases short and J 1 base short, with 19 bases between. This CDR3 is CASSPLTGPLSSGANVLTF. For the CDR3, the DNA is TGTGCCAGCTCACCGTTAACCGGGCCGTTATCTTCTGGGGCCAACGTCCTGACTTTC.

This chain links TRBV5-1 with TRBJ2-5; TRBD2 agrees at 8 bases. This CDR3 has 15 amino acids. Unmatched junction bases numbered 5, after V lost 2 bases and J lost 2 bases. The germline V gene encodes CDR1 SGHRS and CDR2 YFSETQ. CDR3 amino acids: CASSFREGVQETQYF. The CDR3 DNA reads as TGCGCCAGCAGCTTCCGGGAGGGGGTTCAAGAGACCCAGTACTTC. The complete variable domain, with remaining parts taken from reference TRBV5-1 and TRBJ2-5, reads KAGVTQTPRYLIKTRGQQVTLSCSPISGHRSVSWYQQTPGQGLQFLFEYFSETQRNKGNFPGRFSGRQFSNSRSEMNVSTLELGDSALYLCASSFREGVQETQYFGPGTRLLVL.

This chain links TRBV18 with TRBJ2-1; 13 bases match TRBD2. CDR3 length: 15 amino acids. The V gene end was trimmed by 5 bases and the J gene end by 9 bases; junction bases not matched to a gene: 7. The germline V gene encodes CDR1 KGHSH and CDR2 LQKENI. In DNA, the CDR3 is TGTGCCAGCTCATCAGGACTAGCGGGAGCAGGTGAGCAGTTCTTC. This encodes CASSSGLAGAGEQFF.

The chain has TRBV24-1 and TRBJ2-1; TRBD2 aligns across 15 bases. The germline gives CDR1 KGHDR, CDR2 SFDVKD. The CDR3 contains 15 residues. The V gene end was trimmed by 0 bases and the J gene end by 10 bases; junction bases not matched to a gene: 0. For the CDR3, the DNA is TGTGCCACCAGTGATTTGGGACTAGCGGGGGGGGAGCAGTTCTTC. Protein: CATSDLGLAGGEQFF.

V is TRBV4-3 and J is TRBJ2-1, with a weak D call TRBD2 (6 bases). Germline-derived CDR1 and CDR2 are LGHNA and YSLEER. V was shortened by 4 bases and J by 9 bases, with 19 bases between the two germline ends. This CDR3 has 15 amino acids. The CDR3 sequence is CASSRRWGDLTEQFF. As DNA, the CDR3 is TGCGCCAGCAGCCGGAGGTGGGGGGACCTGACTGAGCAGTTCTTC.

This clonotype was recorded many times. This chain joins TRBV7-8 and TRBJ2-7, with TRBD2 matching 7 bases. CDR1 and CDR2 from the germline V gene are SGHVS and FQNEAQ. V lost 2 bases and J lost 4; bases outside the gene matches: 11. The CDR3 contains 16 residues. In DNA form, the CDR3 reads TGTGCCAGCAGCTTAAGTAAAACGGGAGGAGGATACGAGCAGTACTTC. Encoded protein: CASSLSKTGGGYEQYF.